This T cell receptor beta chain emerged from a study of response to subunit inactivated influenza vaccine. This clonotype was picked up a small number of times. The antigen is undetermined. Each CDR3 protein gets one entry after TCRdb re-called the RT-PCR reads with MiXCR. The table has about 540,000 distinct CDR3 sequences, 12% to 15% seen once. General study results and limits: Every seasonal influenza vaccination brings in few new T cells, the authors suggested.

V lost 1 base to trimming and J lost 3 bases, with 7 bases between them. The length of the CDR3 is 14 residues. The germline V gene has CDR1 LGHNA and CDR2 YSLEER. The input for sequencing was PBMCs from blood, taken about 13 days after vaccination. This TCR was sampled from a man aged 50-60 years who received an inactivated influenza vaccine. The V gene is TRBV4-3, the J gene TRBJ1-5, with D possibly being TRBD1 (5 bases). The CDR3 protein is CASSQGTHNQPQHF. The CDR3 nucleotides read TGCGCCAGCAGCCAAGGGACACACAATCAGCCCCAGCATTTT.